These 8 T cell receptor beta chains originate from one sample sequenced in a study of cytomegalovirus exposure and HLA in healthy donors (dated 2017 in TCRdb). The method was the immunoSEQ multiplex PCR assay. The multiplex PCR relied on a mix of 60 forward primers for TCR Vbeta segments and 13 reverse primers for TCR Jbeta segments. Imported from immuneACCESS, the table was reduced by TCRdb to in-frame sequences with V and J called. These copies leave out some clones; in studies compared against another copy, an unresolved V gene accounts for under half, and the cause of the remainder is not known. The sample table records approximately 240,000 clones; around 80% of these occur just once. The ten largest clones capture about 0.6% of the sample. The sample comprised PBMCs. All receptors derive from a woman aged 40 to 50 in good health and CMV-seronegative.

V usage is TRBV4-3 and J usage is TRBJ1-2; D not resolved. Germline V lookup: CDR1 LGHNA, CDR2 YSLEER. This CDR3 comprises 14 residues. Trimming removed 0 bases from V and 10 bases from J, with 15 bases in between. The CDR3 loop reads CASSQDNGFSAYTF. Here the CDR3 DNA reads TGCGCCAGCAGCCAAGATAACGGGTTTAGCGCCTACACCTTC.

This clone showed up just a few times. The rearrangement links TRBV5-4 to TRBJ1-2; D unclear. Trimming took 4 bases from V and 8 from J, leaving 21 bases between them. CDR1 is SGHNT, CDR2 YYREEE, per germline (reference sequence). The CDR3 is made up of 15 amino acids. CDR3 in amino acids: CASSAGSRVGGGYTF. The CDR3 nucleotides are TGTGCCAGCAGCGCCGGAAGTAGGGTAGGAGGAGGCTACACCTTC.

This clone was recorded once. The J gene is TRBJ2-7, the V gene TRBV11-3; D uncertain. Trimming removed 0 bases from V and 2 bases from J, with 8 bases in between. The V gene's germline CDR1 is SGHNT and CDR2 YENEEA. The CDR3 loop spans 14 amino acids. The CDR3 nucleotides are TGTGCCAGCAGCTTAGATGCTACTACCTACGAGCAGTACTTC. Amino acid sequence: CASSLDATTYEQYF.

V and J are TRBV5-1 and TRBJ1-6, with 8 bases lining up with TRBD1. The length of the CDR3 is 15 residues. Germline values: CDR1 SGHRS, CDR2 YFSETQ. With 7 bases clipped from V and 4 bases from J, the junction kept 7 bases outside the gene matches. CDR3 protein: CASRTGSIYNSPLHF. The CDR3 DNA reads TGCGCCAGCCGGACAGGGAGTATTTATAATTCACCCCTCCACTTT.

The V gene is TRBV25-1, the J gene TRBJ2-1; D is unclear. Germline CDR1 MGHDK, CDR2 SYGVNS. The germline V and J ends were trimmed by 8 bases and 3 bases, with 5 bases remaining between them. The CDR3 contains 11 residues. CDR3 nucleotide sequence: TGTGCCAGCGGAGACTACAATGAGCAGTTCTTC. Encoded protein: CASGDYNEQFF.

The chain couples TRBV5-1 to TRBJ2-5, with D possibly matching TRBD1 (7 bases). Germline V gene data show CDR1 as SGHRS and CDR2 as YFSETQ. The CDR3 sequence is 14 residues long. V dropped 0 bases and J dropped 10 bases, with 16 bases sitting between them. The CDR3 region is CASSLDFAGGHQYF. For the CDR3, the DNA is TGCGCCAGCAGCTTGGATTTCGCAGGGGGGCACCAGTACTTC.

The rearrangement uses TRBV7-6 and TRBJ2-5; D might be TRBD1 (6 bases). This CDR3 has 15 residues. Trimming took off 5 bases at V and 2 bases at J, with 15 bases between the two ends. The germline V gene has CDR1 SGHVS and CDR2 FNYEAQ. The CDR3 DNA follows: TGTGCCAGCAGCGTTCGAAACAGGGATCAAGAGACCCAGTACTTC. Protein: CASSVRNRDQETQYF.

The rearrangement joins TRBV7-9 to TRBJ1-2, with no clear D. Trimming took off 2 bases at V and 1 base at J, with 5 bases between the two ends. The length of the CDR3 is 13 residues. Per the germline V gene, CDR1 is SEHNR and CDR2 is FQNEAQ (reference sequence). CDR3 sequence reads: CASSLLLNYGYTF. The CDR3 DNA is TGTGCCAGCAGCTTATTACTTAACTATGGCTACACCTTC.